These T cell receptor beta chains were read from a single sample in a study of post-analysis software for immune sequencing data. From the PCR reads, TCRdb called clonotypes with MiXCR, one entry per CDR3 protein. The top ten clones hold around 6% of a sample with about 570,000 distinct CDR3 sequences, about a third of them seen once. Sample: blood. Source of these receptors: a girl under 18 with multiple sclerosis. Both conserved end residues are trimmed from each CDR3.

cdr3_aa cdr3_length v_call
ASSFSPKGNPYQETQY 16 TRBV6-5
ASSVPVHYEQY 11 TRBV7-3
ASSLKGGRADTQY 13 TRBV11-2
ASTILGAAEAF 11 TRBV5-1
ASSDGVREKLF 11 TRBV5-1
ASSPLGQGYRELF 13 TRBV12-3/TRBV12-4
SARETRDGTDTQY 13 TRBV20-1
SARNSEDGYT 10 TRBV20-1
ASTWAGASSYNSPLH 15 TRBV6-1
ASSLGGSSSYEQY 13 TRBV5-1
ASPTRTGDKLCGYT 14 TRBV6-5
ASEGTSGESSYNEQF 15 TRBV27
ASSLEQEVVYGYT 13 TRBV5-6
ASSQGSTYEQY 11 TRBV4-1
ASSPNRAGLAY 11 TRBV11-2
SGGDRGNTEAF 11 TRBV29-1
ASSLVGDSQETQY 13 TRBV12-3/TRBV12-4
ASSTGPTAYEQY 12 TRBV12-3/TRBV12-4
ASSARGRISNQPQH 14 TRBV6-1
ASLRDRGLSGANVLT 15 TRBV4-1
ASSDSSWTQY 10 TRBV6-4
ATSDGTGVPYEQY 13 TRBV24-1
ASSSYLSGGNNEQF 14 TRBV5-1
ASSTRGPSSYNSPLH 15 TRBV7-8
ASSPTNGNYGYT 12 TRBV9
ASSQVGRVTYEQY 13 TRBV14
SVAGGPTDTQY 11 TRBV20-1
ASSPPTVPYEQY 12 TRBV4-1